This is a list of T cell receptor beta chains from one sample in a study of T-cell memory formation after mild COVID-19. One entry per CDR3 protein, called by TCRdb with MiXCR from the 5' RACE reads. Found here are 200,000 to 250,000 distinct CDR3 sequences, roughly 30% of them singletons; the top ten hold more than 9.5%. Sequencing used PBMCs or a T cell subset sorted from them (not recorded which). Receptor source: an adult woman who had mild COVID-19 (a few samples of this study predate the infection). Cell type and time point are not known. Both conserved end residues are trimmed from each CDR3. The order of the fields is CDR3 length, J gene, V gene, CDR3 protein.

14	TRBJ2-5	TRBV5-1	ASSSMTSGVGETQY
13	TRBJ2-3	TRBV10-3	AIRTGAVRTDTQY
12	TRBJ2-1	TRBV5-1	ASSLTSGVNEQF
13	TRBJ1-6	TRBV5-1	ASSLAAGNTSPLH
13	TRBJ2-3	TRBV5-4	ASSLASGSTDTQY
12	TRBJ2-1	TRBV30	AGHPGLAGARQF
14	TRBJ1-1	TRBV20-1	SARGTSEGLNTEAF
13	TRBJ1-2	TRBV12-3/TRBV12-4	ASSFHFGGDYGYT
14	TRBJ1-2	TRBV20-1	SARDFAQLTNYGYT
12	TRBJ1-1	TRBV18	ASSPPGTGAEAF
12	TRBJ2-7	TRBV20-1	SARVTGDQYEQY
13	TRBJ1-2	TRBV25-1	ASSGPRTGGYGYT
13	TRBJ2-3	TRBV20-1	SASVATLGTDTQY
14	TRBJ2-1	TRBV9	ASSVVASGTYNEQF
14	TRBJ2-1	TRBV6-2/TRBV6-3	ASSYLGLAAYNEQF
13	TRBJ2-1	TRBV6-5	ASSPLATYHNEQF
8	TRBJ1-2	TRBV20-1	SASGAGYT
10	TRBJ2-1	TRBV7-3	ASSFTGGEQF
12	TRBJ2-3	TRBV2	ASSEAGGTDTQY
14	TRBJ2-7	TRBV6-2/TRBV6-3	ASSSPGTASSYEQY
12	TRBJ1-2	TRBV4-2	ASNPGQGFYGYT
12	TRBJ2-7	TRBV5-5	ASSVDRDSYEQY
13	TRBJ1-6	TRBV27	ASSLADRPNSPLH
9	TRBJ2-7	TRBV7-2	ASTSSYEQY
13	TRBJ2-1	TRBV30	AWSNPGGPGNEQF
10	TRBJ2-7	TRBV29-1	SVEGASYEQY
13	TRBJ2-3	TRBV7-7	ASSRKPDAADTQY
10	TRBJ1-1	TRBV5-1	ASSREGTEAF
16	TRBJ2-7	TRBV6-5	ASSYQGTGRPRGYEQY
11	TRBJ1-2	TRBV24-1	ATSEAEAGGYT
15	TRBJ2-1	TRBV4-1	ASSHFPSDRGLNEQF
13	TRBJ1-1	TRBV7-8	ASSLSGGRNTEAF
14	TRBJ1-6	TRBV12-3/TRBV12-4	ASSLKQGLYNSPLH